Each of the 21 T cell receptor beta chains below was sequenced from the same sample in a study of somatic mutations in cytotoxic T cells in rheumatoid arthritis. The data were produced by immunoSEQ multiplex PCR, yet TCRdb's version contains in-frame clones alone and is incomplete. The sample consists of tens of thousands of clones, about 85% of them appearing once. The sample comprised CD8+ T cells sorted from blood. The receptors originated from an adult with rheumatoid arthritis.

The chain has TRBV6-5 and TRBJ1-2; D is perhaps TRBD1 (5 bases). The V and J ends lost 5 bases and 3 bases respectively, with 10 bases between them. Germline V gives CDR1 MNHEY, CDR2 SVGAGI. The CDR3 covers 13 residues. The CDR3 loop reads CASSNQGHYGYTF. CDR3 bases: TGTGCCAGCAGTAACCAGGGACACTATGGCTACACCTTC.

This chain joins TRBV1 and TRBJ2-3; no DNA check was done on the table's D call, TRBD2. TRBV1 is labeled a pseudogene. The CDR3 has 17 amino acids. The CDR3 protein is CTSSQDQAGGCTDTQYF. In DNA form, the CDR3 reads TGCACCAGCAGCCAAGATCAAGCGGGGGGCTGCACAGATACGCAGTATTTT.

The chain employs TRBV13 and TRBJ2-1, with 9 bases lining up with TRBD1. V lost 0 bases and J lost 6; bases outside the gene matches: 6. CDR1 and CDR2 from the germline V gene are PRHDT and FYEKMQ (reference sequence). The length of the CDR3 is 16 residues. As DNA, the CDR3 is TGTGCCAGCAGCTTAGGGGGACAGGGAGGAGTCAATGAGCAGTTCTTC. Protein sequence: CASSLGGQGGVNEQFF.

The chain recombines TRBV6-6 with TRBJ2-7; the D call may be TRBD1 or TRBD2 (5 bases each). Germline V CDR1 and CDR2: MNHNY, SVGAGI (reference sequence). The CDR3 is made up of 14 amino acids. The ends were cut back, 7 bases at V and 2 bases at J, with 15 bases in the middle. The CDR3 DNA sequence: TGTGCCAGCACCCCCCCTGGGGGAGCCTACGAGCAGTACTTC. It yields the protein CASTPPGGAYEQYF.

The genes are TRBV13 and TRBJ2-1, with 9 positions matching TRBD2. This CDR3 is built from 18 residues. CDR1 is PRHDT, CDR2 FYEKMQ, per germline (reference sequence). Unmatched junction bases numbered 10, after V lost 0 bases and J lost 4 bases. This CDR3 is CASSLGLVGRGGYNEQFF. The DNA of the CDR3 is TGTGCCAGCAGCTTAGGCCTCGTGGGGCGGGGGGGATACAATGAGCAGTTCTTC.

The chain combines TRBV28 with TRBJ2-7, with D perhaps matching TRBD2 (6 bases). This CDR3 comprises 15 residues. In germline, CDR1 is MDHEN, CDR2 SYDVKM. Trimming removed 5 bases from V and 5 bases from J, with 19 bases in between. The CDR3 region is CASSLPPRRAHEQYV. The CDR3 region has the DNA TGTGCCAGCAGTCTCCCCCCGCGGAGGGCCCACGAGCAGTACGTC.

The chain uses TRBV28 and TRBJ2-3, with TRBD2 matching 9 bases. Losses at the gene ends were 5 bases for V and 0 bases for J; bases not matched to a gene: 9. The CDR3 is 17 residues long. Per the germline V gene, CDR1 is MDHEN and CDR2 is SYDVKM. The CDR3, as DNA: TGTGCCAGCAGTCCCCACCTAGCGGGGACGAGCACAGATACGCAGTATTTT. This translates into CASSPHLAGTSTDTQYF. Based on the CDR3 plus reference TRBV28 and TRBJ2-3, the full variable domain is DVKVTQSSRYLVKRTGEKVFLECVQDMDHENMFWYRQDPGLGLRLIYFSYDVKMKEKGDIPEGYSVSREKKERFSLILESASTNQTSMYLCASSPHLAGTSTDTQYFGPGTRLTVL.

The chain carries TRBV5-1 and TRBJ1-2; 7 nucleotides line up with TRBD1. V gave up 4 bases and J gave up 1 base; unmatched junction bases: 13. The germline CDR1 and CDR2 sequences are SGHRS and YFSETQ. The CDR3 is 17 residues long. The CDR3 bases are TGCGCCAGCAGCGGGACAGAACTAGACAGATTTAACTATGGCTACACCTTC. It translates to CASSGTELDRFNYGYTF.

The V call is TRBV7-2, the J call TRBJ1-6, with D unresolved. V was clipped by 2 bases and J by 2 bases, with 7 bases between them. The CDR3 extends over 15 amino acids. The germline CDR1 and CDR2 sequences are SGHTA and FQGNSA. CDR3 nucleotide sequence: TGTGCCAGCAGCTTAATTCTAACCTATAATTCACCCCTCCACTTT. Translation gives CASSLILTYNSPLHF.

The V call is TRBV9, the J call TRBJ1-2, with D possibly being TRBD1 (5 bases). This CDR3 contains 12 residues. Trimming took 6 bases from V and 8 from J, leaving 14 bases between them. Germline CDR1 and CDR2: SGDLS and YYNGEE. CDR3: CASTLGGKGYTF. The CDR3 coding sequence is TGTGCCAGCACCCTCGGGGGGAAGGGCTACACCTTC.

Notes on this clone: Relative to the germline gene, one junction end is altered; a read error may explain this. The chain couples TRBV7-7 to TRBJ2-1, with TRBD2 identical over 7 bases. There are 14 residues in the CDR3. Germline lookup yields CDR1 SSHAT and CDR2 FNYEAQ (reference sequence). The CDR3 nucleotides read TGTGCTAGCAGCTTAACGGGACTAACCAATGAGCAGTTCTTC. Amino acid sequence: CASSLTGLTNEQFF.

This chain links TRBV11-2 with TRBJ1-4; 9 positions match TRBD1. Germline trimming cut 6 bases from V and 7 bases from J; bases unmatched to any gene: 9. The germline CDR1 and CDR2 sequences are SGHAT and FQNNGV. The CDR3 has 15 residues. The CDR3 loop is CASRPSGTGFEKLFF. In DNA form, the CDR3 reads TGTGCCAGCAGACCCTCCGGGACAGGGTTTGAAAAACTGTTTTTT.

The chain couples TRBV7-9 to TRBJ1-2; 7 bases are shared with TRBD1. V was clipped by 3 bases and J by 7 bases; unmatched bases: 11. The germline V gene encodes CDR1 SEHNR and CDR2 FQNEAQ (reference sequence). This CDR3 is 15 amino acids long. For the CDR3, the DNA is TGTGCCAGCAGCTTTTTGGCAGGGGGGGAATCTGGCTACACCTTC. Translated, it gives CASSFLAGGESGYTF. Supplemented by reference TRBV7-9 and TRBJ1-2, the full variable domain reads DTGVSQNPRHKITKRGQNVTFRCDPISEHNRLYWYRQTLGQGPEFLTYFQNEAQLEKSRLLSDRFSAERPKGSFSTLEIQRTEQGDSAMYLCASSFLAGGESGYTFGSGTRLTVV.

The chain carries TRBV11-2 and TRBJ2-5; maybe TRBD2 (6 bases). With the DNA end fitting TRBJ2-7 better, the J assignment may be wrong. Germline loops: CDR1 SGHAT, CDR2 FQNNGV. This CDR3 has 15 amino acids. CDR3 sequence: CASSLGASGDYEQYF. Here the CDR3 DNA reads TGTGCCAGCAGCTTAGGGGCATCGGGGGACTACGAGCAGTACTTC.

The chain employs TRBV7-9 and TRBJ2-5, with 7 bases aligning to TRBD1. The CDR3 sequence is 14 residues long. CDR1 and CDR2 (germline): SEHNR, FQNEAQ (reference sequence). The J segment lost 5 bases and the V segment lost 5 bases, leaving 8 bases of the junction unmatched. CDR3 amino acids: CASSPRQGSETQYF. CDR3 nucleotides: TGTGCCAGCAGCCCCAGACAGGGCAGCGAGACCCAGTACTTC.

With regard to this clone: Germline and junction disagree at one end, which may indicate a read error. The chain uses TRBV13 and TRBJ2-1, with D possibly TRBD2 on 6 matching bases. The V gene's germline CDR1 is PRHDT and CDR2 FYEKMQ (reference sequence). The CDR3 is made up of 15 amino acids. The CDR3, as DNA: TGTGCCGGCAGCTCGGCGGGGAGGACCTACAATGAGCAGTTCTTC. Protein sequence: CAGSSAGRTYNEQFF.

The rearrangement joins TRBV28 to TRBJ2-3; D not resolved. V dropped 3 bases and J dropped 2 bases, with 9 bases sitting between them. The CDR3 sequence is 14 residues long. The V gene's germline CDR1 is MDHEN and CDR2 SYDVKM. As DNA, the CDR3 is TGTGCCAGCAGTTTCACGGCCACCACAGATACGCAGTATTTT. Protein: CASSFTATTDTQYF.

The chain is built from TRBV7-9 and TRBJ1-4, with D uncertain. V was shortened by 4 bases and J by 0 bases, with 12 bases between the two germline ends. Germline V CDR1 and CDR2: SEHNR, FQNEAQ (reference sequence). The CDR3 length is 16 residues. The CDR3 reads CASSWYGRSTNEKLFF. The CDR3 DNA follows: TGTGCCAGCAGCTGGTACGGCAGATCAACTAATGAAAAACTGTTTTTT.

This chain joins TRBV30 and TRBJ2-2, with TRBD2 identical over 9 bases. This CDR3 has 15 amino acids. CDR1 is GTSNPN, CDR2 SVGIG, per germline (reference sequence). Losses at the gene ends were 0 bases for V and 4 bases for J; bases not matched to a gene: 3. The chain's CDR3 is CAWSVREGSTGELFF. Here the CDR3 DNA reads TGTGCCTGGAGTGTGCGGGAGGGATCCACCGGGGAGCTGTTTTTT.

In DNA, the CDR3 is TGTGCCAGCAGCTTAGCCCCGGGACTAGAAGTTGAGCAGTTCTTC. It codes for CASSLAPGLEVEQFF. V is TRBV13 and J is TRBJ2-1; 8 bases are a match to TRBD2. This CDR3 has 15 residues. Germline V gene sequence: CDR1 PRHDT, CDR2 FYEKMQ (reference sequence). V gave up 1 base and J gave up 9 bases; unmatched junction bases: 8.

This sequence joins TRBV6-5 and TRBJ1-1; no clear D gene. V lost 6 bases, J lost 2 bases, and 13 bases lay in between. The length of the CDR3 is 14 residues. Germline V gene data show CDR1 as MNHEY and CDR2 as SVGAGI. In DNA form, the CDR3 reads TGTGCCAGCAGACCCTTTGACGGCAACACTGAAGCTTTCTTT. Translated: CASRPFDGNTEAFF.